This T cell receptor beta chain was sequenced for a study of technical replicates of blood from a few donors. Trimming pared 4 bases from V and 6 bases from J, leaving 16 bases between. Per the germline V gene, CDR1 is SQVTM and CDR2 is ANQGSEA. The CDR3 is made up of 13 amino acids. Only in-frame clones appear in the TCRdb table, and some are missing; sequencing was by immunoSEQ multiplex PCR. The data contain more than 65,000 clones, 80% to 95% of them singletons. Sequenced: T cells isolated from PBMCs. The chain uses TRBV29-1 and TRBJ2-7, with D possibly matching TRBD1 (7 bases). The TCR comes from a human donor in good health. CDR3: CSVVGGRGGEQYF. The CDR3 DNA reads TGCAGCGTTGTAGGGGGCCGGGGAGGCGAGCAGTACTTC.